The 29 T cell receptor beta chains below all came from one sample that was sequenced in a study of monozygotic twins with inflammatory bowel disease. TCRdb reprocessed the 5' RACE reads; each CDR3 protein has one entry and no DNA is given. The record lists about 380,000 distinct CDR3 sequences, of which the ten most abundant hold just over 2.5%. What was sequenced was blood. The receptors shown here come from a human donor with ulcerative colitis or Crohn's disease, or a healthy co-twin of an affected twin (not recorded which).

The chain recombines TRBV5-6 with TRBJ1-5. Germline CDR1 is SGHDT and CDR2 is YYEEEE. CDR3 length: 15 amino acids. This CDR3 reads CASSLSASGYQPQHF. The full variable domain, completed using reference TRBV5-6 and TRBJ1-5, is DAGVTQSPTHLIKTRGQQVTLRCSPKSGHDTVSWYQQALGQGPQFIFQYYEEEERQRGNFPDRFSGHQFPNYSSELNVNALLLGDSALYLCASSLSASGYQPQHFGDGTRLSIL.

This rearrangement joins TRBV4-3 to TRBJ1-1; TCRdb's D gene call, TRBD1, goes unchecked for lack of DNA. The length of the CDR3 is 14 residues. Looked up from germline, CDR1 is LGHNA and CDR2 is YSLEER. This chain's CDR3 is CASSQEFSGDKAFF.

The chain combines TRBV20-1 with TRBJ1-4; TCRdb picks TRBD1, but there is no DNA to check that call. Germline V lookup: CDR1 DFQATT, CDR2 SNEGSKA (reference sequence). This CDR3 region has 14 residues. This CDR3 reads CSASRDSHNEKLFF.

This chain uses TRBV29-1 with TRBJ2-7; TCRdb selects TRBD2, and the lack of DNA leaves this call unchecked. CDR3 length: 12 residues. CDR1 and CDR2 from the germline V gene are SQVTM and ANQGSEA. This CDR3 reads CSVGLGDYEQYF.

The CDR3 reads CASSYRDGLANVLTF. This chain uses TRBV7-9 with TRBJ2-6; TCRdb selects TRBD2, and the lack of DNA leaves this call unchecked. The CDR3 covers 15 residues. The germline V gene encodes CDR1 SEHNR and CDR2 FQNEAQ (reference sequence).

The chain is built from TRBV6-2 or TRBV6-3 and TRBJ1-2; the D gene TCRdb calls, TRBD1, cannot be checked with no DNA. The CDR3 is 20 residues long. Germline loops: CDR1 MNHEY, CDR2 SVGEGT. CDR3 loop: CASSYPTTGGRLSYNYGYTF.

The chain employs TRBV11-2 and TRBJ2-1; TCRdb designates TRBD2, a call that cannot be tested without DNA. CDR1 and CDR2 from the germline V gene are SGHAT and FQNNGV. This CDR3 has 16 residues. This CDR3 is CASSLVLALSYNEQFF.

The chain joins TRBV28 to TRBJ1-1; as DNA is missing, the TRBD1 call by TCRdb cannot be tested. The CDR3 is made up of 15 amino acids. Looked up from germline, CDR1 is MDHEN and CDR2 is SYDVKM. The CDR3 region is CASSVALRGLTEAFF.

The chain links TRBV12-3 or TRBV12-4 to TRBJ2-3. The CDR3 has 14 residues. The CDR3 loop reads CASRGLWGTDTQYF.

V is TRBV5-1 and J is TRBJ2-5; TCRdb returns TRBD1, unconfirmable since there is no DNA. This CDR3 has 16 residues. Germline values: CDR1 SGHRS, CDR2 YFSETQ. CDR3 loop: CASSFTSGPSARTQYF.

This chain connects TRBV11-2 to TRBJ2-1; checking the TCRdb D call of TRBD1 is not possible without DNA. The CDR3 has 17 amino acids. Germline V gene sequence: CDR1 SGHAT, CDR2 FQNNGV. CDR3 sequence: CASSSYPTGATYNEQFF.

The V gene is TRBV24-1, the J gene TRBJ2-2; the TRBD1 assignment by TCRdb is unverifiable without DNA. CDR1 and CDR2 (germline): KGHDR, SFDVKD. The CDR3 length is 16 residues. The CDR3 reads CATAKPGQGNTGELFF.

The J gene is TRBJ1-1, the V gene TRBV4-1. Per the germline V gene, CDR1 is MGHRA and CDR2 is YSYEKL. The CDR3 totals 16 residues. The CDR3 protein is CASSHPNRGLNTEAFF.

The chain joins TRBV19 to TRBJ1-5; the TRBD1 assignment by TCRdb is unverifiable without DNA. CDR3 length equals 16 residues. Germline values: CDR1 LNHDA, CDR2 SQIVND (reference sequence). The chain's CDR3 is CASNPLGGHTNQPQHF.

This rearrangement joins TRBV12-3 or TRBV12-4 to TRBJ2-5; without DNA, the TCRdb call of TRBD2 cannot be checked. The CDR3 totals 14 residues. This CDR3 is CASSRTSGKETQYF.

The chain couples TRBV5-1 to TRBJ1-5. This CDR3 region has 15 residues. Germline CDR1 is SGHRS and CDR2 is YFSETQ. CDR3 protein: CASSLGGRGGQPQHF.

CDR3 loop: CASSYTGANEQFF. This chain connects TRBV6-5 to TRBJ2-1; the TCRdb call, TRBD1, lacks DNA for checking. The V gene's germline CDR1 is MNHEY and CDR2 SVGAGI. The CDR3 totals 13 residues.

V usage is TRBV7-2 and J usage is TRBJ2-7. The CDR3 runs to 12 residues. The germline gives CDR1 SGHTA, CDR2 FQGNSA. The CDR3 spells CASSLWFDEQYF.

The V gene is TRBV5-1, the J gene TRBJ2-7; without DNA, the TCRdb call of TRBD1 cannot be checked. The germline V gene has CDR1 SGHRS and CDR2 YFSETQ. This CDR3 comprises 13 residues. The CDR3 region is CASSHRQSYEQYF.

The chain is built from TRBV5-1 and TRBJ2-7; TCRdb lists TRBD1, though no DNA is available to test this call. The CDR3 sequence is 13 residues long. CDR1 and CDR2 (germline): SGHRS, YFSETQ. The CDR3: CASSPRTGDGQYF.

The chain couples TRBV5-1 to TRBJ2-1; the D call from TCRdb, TRBD1, cannot be confirmed without DNA. Germline CDR1 reads SGHRS; CDR2 reads YFSETQ. CDR3 size: 14 residues. CDR3 sequence reads: CASSLGQQYNEQFF.

The chain carries TRBV7-8 and TRBJ2-7; with no DNA, the TCRdb D assignment of TRBD1 cannot be verified. This CDR3 has 14 amino acids. In germline, CDR1 is SGHVS, CDR2 FQNEAQ. This CDR3 is CASSPWGTGYEQYF.

This rearrangement joins TRBV6-2 or TRBV6-3 to TRBJ1-2; no DNA is available, so the TRBD1 call from TCRdb remains unchecked. This CDR3 spans 15 amino acids. Germline V CDR1 and CDR2: MNHEY, SVGEGT. CDR3 in amino acids: CASGYRGPLNYGYTF.

This chain connects TRBV24-1 to TRBJ2-2; the D gene TCRdb calls, TRBD1, cannot be checked with no DNA. Germline CDR1 KGHDR, CDR2 SFDVKD. This CDR3 is built from 15 residues. CDR3 amino acids: CATSRTGGNTGELFF.

V is TRBV6-2 or TRBV6-3 and J is TRBJ2-2; TCRdb's D gene call, TRBD1, goes unchecked for lack of DNA. The germline CDR1 and CDR2 sequences are MNHEY and SVGEGT. CDR3 size: 14 residues. The CDR3 reads CASSTTGVIGELFF.

The chain has TRBV12-3 or TRBV12-4 and TRBJ2-5. CDR3 length equals 14 residues. CDR3 sequence: CASSLIASQGTQYF.

The chain joins TRBV7-2 to TRBJ1-6. Germline values: CDR1 SGHTA, CDR2 FQGNSA. The CDR3 contains 15 residues. CDR3 sequence: CASSLDSQYNSPLHF. The variable domain in full, completed from reference TRBV7-2 and TRBJ1-6, reads GAGVSQSPSNKVTEKGKDVELRCDPISGHTALYWYRQSLGQGLEFLIYFQGNSAPDKSGLPSDRFSAERTGGSVSTLTIQRTQQEDSAVYLCASSLDSQYNSPLHFGNGTRLTVT.

Its frequency marks this clonotype as medium-sized. The rearrangement links TRBV20-1 to TRBJ2-7; absent DNA, TCRdb's TRBD1 call cannot be checked. Germline values: CDR1 DFQATT, CDR2 SNEGSKA (reference sequence). The CDR3 spans 16 residues. The CDR3 is CSAKGQGITFSYEQYF.

The chain carries TRBV7-6 and TRBJ2-6. CDR3 size: 14 residues. Germline V lookup: CDR1 SGHVS, CDR2 FNYEAQ. The CDR3 region is CASSFQSGANVLTF.